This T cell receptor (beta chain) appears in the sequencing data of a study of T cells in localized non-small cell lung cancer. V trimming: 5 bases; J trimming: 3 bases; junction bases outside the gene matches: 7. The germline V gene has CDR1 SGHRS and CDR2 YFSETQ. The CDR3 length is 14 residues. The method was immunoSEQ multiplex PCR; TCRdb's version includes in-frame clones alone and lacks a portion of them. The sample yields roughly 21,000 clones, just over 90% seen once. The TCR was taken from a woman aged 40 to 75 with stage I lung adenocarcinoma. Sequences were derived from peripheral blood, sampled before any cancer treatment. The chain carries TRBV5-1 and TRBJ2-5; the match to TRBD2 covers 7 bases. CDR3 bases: TGCGCCAGCAGTTGGGGGGGAACTGAAGAGACCCAGTACTTC. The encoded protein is CASSWGGTEETQYF.